This T cell receptor (beta chain) was obtained from a study of blood T cell repertoires in COVID-19. Trimming took 5 bases from V and 4 from J, leaving 12 bases between them. The V gene's germline CDR1 is MNHEY and CDR2 SMNVEV (reference sequence). The CDR3 extends over 15 amino acids. The table came from immunoSEQ multiplex PCR; TCRdb's copy has only in-frame clones and leaves some out. The top ten clones hold under 15% of a sample with about 64,000 clones, roughly four fifths of them seen once. The clonotype was recovered from a man older than 75 with acute or convalescent COVID-19. The rearrangement uses TRBV27 and TRBJ2-6, with unresolved D. Material for sequencing was peripheral blood. CDR3 amino acids: CASSTRGSGANVLTF. The DNA for the CDR3 is TGTGCCAGCAGTACAAGAGGATCCGGGGCCAACGTCCTGACTTTC.